The present T cell receptor (beta chain) was sequenced within a study of prognosis after radiotherapy for stage I lung cancer. V lost 7 bases to trimming and J lost 2 bases, with 12 bases between them. Germline V gives CDR1 SGHNT, CDR2 YYREEE (reference sequence). CDR3 length: 14 residues. For this clonotype: This may come from a read error, since a much larger clone is one base off.

Genomic DNA served as the source from which two-round multiplex PCR generated TCR beta CDR3 amplicons. Primers were specific to each TRBV and TRBJ gene in first-round PCR. TCRdb processed the multiplex PCR reads anew with MiXCR; each CDR3 protein has one entry. The table lists roughly 15,000 distinct CDR3 sequences, more than 25% of them singletons. Specimen: PBMCs, collected before or after stereotactic body radiation therapy (not recorded which). This TCR derives from a donor at least 50 years old with non-small cell lung cancer. V gene TRBV5-4 combines with J gene TRBJ2-2, with D uncertain. The CDR3 is CASAAVYNTGELFF. Here the CDR3 DNA reads TGTGCCAGCGCGGCTGTATATAACACCGGGGAGCTGTTTTTT.